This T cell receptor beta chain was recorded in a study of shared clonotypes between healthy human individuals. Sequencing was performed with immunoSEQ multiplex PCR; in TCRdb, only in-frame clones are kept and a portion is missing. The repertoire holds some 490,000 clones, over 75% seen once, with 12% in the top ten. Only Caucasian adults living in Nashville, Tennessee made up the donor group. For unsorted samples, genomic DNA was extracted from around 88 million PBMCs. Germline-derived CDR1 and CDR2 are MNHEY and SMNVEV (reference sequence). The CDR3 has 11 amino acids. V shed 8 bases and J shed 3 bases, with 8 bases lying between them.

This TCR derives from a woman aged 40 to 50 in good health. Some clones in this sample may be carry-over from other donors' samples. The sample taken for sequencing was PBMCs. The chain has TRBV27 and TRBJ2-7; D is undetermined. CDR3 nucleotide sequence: TGTGCCAGCGGGTACCTCTACGAGCAGTACTTC. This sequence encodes CASGYLYEQYF.